In this sample, the clone carrying this T cell receptor (beta chain) turned up a few times. No antigen is known for it. This record comes from a study of cytomegalovirus exposure and HLA in healthy donors. On the study more broadly: Among about 400 genotyped donors, about 85% fell in the Caucasian-associated ancestry cluster.

The PCR made use of 60 Vbeta and 13 Jbeta primers. Only in-frame clones appear in the TCRdb table, and some are missing; sequencing was by immunoSEQ multiplex PCR. In the table there are some 130,000 clones, nearly 80% of which are singletons. V lost 6 bases to trimming and J lost 7 bases; unmatched junction nucleotides: 6. This CDR3 is built from 15 residues. Germline V gives CDR1 MDHEN, CDR2 SYDVKM. Study-wide points: In a later analysis, across HLA loci, associated TCR counts were highest for DRB1, lowest for HLA-C. The authors reported that TCR beta sequences could predict HLA-A and HLA-B alleles. These predictions were accurate for most subjects in the first cohort. Most TCR beta V segments were productive about 87% or about 30% of the time in an earlier analysis.

The V gene is TRBV28, the J gene TRBJ2-2; 12 bases match TRBD1. The sample was PBMCs. This receptor was taken from a man aged 25-45 years in good health and CMV-seronegative. Written as DNA, the CDR3 is TGTGCCAGCAGAGCCGGGACAGGGGGCTTCGGGGAGCTGTTTTTT. This translates into CASRAGTGGFGELFF.